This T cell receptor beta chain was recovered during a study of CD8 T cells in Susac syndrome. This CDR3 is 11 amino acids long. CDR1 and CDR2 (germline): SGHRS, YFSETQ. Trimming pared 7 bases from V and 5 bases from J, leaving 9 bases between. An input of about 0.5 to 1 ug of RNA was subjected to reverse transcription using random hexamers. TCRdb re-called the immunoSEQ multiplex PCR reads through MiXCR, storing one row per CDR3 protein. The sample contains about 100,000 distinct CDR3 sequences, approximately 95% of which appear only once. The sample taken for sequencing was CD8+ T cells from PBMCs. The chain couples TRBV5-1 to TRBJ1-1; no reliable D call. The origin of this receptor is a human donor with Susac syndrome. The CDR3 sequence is CASAMGTEAFF. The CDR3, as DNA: TGCGCCAGCGCTATGGGGACTGAAGCTTTCTTT.